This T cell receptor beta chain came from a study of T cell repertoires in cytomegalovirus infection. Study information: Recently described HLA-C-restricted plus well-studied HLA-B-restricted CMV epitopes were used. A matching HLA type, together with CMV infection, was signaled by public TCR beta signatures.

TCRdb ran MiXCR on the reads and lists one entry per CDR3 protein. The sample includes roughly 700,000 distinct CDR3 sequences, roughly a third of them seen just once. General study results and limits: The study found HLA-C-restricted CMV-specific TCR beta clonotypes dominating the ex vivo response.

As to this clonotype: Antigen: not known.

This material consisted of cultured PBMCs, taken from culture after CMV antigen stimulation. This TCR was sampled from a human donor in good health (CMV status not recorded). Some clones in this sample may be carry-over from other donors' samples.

DNA for the CDR3: TGTGCCAGCAGGCGGAGTTTCACTGAGCAGTACTTC. This codes for CASRRSFTEQYF. The rearrangement links TRBV6-8 to TRBJ2-7, with unresolved D. CDR1 is MNHGY and CDR2 is SAAAGT in the germline V gene. V gave up 6 bases and J gave up 7 bases, with 13 bases separating them. The CDR3 covers 12 residues.